This T cell receptor beta chain stems from a study of blood T cell repertoires in COVID-19. Overall study: COVID-19 samples from acute and convalescent phases originated in the United States, Italy and Spain. PBMCs, B-cell-depleted T cells, or T cells were the source of the cDNA or gDNA that made up the material.

This CDR3 is built from 14 residues. The germline gives CDR1 SEHNR, CDR2 FQNEAQ (reference sequence). V shed 8 bases, J shed 9 bases, and the junction held 12 bases outside the gene matches. Source study methods: Nucleated cell counts were estimated from reference gene primer amplification. Measured with immunoSEQ multiplex PCR; TCRdb has only the in-frame clones, and not every one. V and J calls and clone size are copied from that table; D and trimming were computed from the DNA. Altogether roughly 67,000 clones are present, approximately 80% being singletons, with the ten largest covering over 5%. In this sample, this clone turned up a few times.

This TCR came from a woman in her sixties with acute or convalescent COVID-19. The chain employs TRBV7-9 and TRBJ1-5, with 8 bases aligning to TRBD1. Sequencing was carried out using peripheral blood. CDR3 region: CASGAGGSEAPQHF. CDR3 DNA sequence: TGTGCCAGCGGGGCAGGGGGCTCGGAGGCGCCCCAGCATTTT. Complete variable domain (other parts from reference TRBV7-9 and TRBJ1-5): DTGVSQNPRHKITKRGQNVTFRCDPISEHNRLYWYRQTLGQGPEFLTYFQNEAQLEKSRLLSDRFSAERPKGSFSTLEIQRTEQGDSAMYLCASGAGGSEAPQHFGDGTRLSIL.